Each of the 18 T cell receptor beta chains below was sequenced from the same sample in a study of shared clonotypes between healthy human individuals. Here immunoSEQ multiplex PCR was the method, and the copy in TCRdb shows in-frame clones only, minus some. The sample contains more than 1 million clones, roughly 74% of which appear only once. Specimen: memory CD4+ T cells from PBMCs. Subset reported: CD45RA-negative fraction. The receptor set was obtained from a young man in good health. Some clones in this sample may be carry-over from other donors' samples.

The chain recombines TRBV5-1 with TRBJ2-1, with D perhaps matching TRBD2 (6 bases). Deletions cut 7 bases from V and 2 bases from J, with 16 bases between. This CDR3 contains 15 residues. Germline V gene data show CDR1 as SGHRS and CDR2 as YFSETQ. CDR3 loop: CASAPGDPAYNEQFF. DNA of the CDR3: TGCGCCAGCGCGCCGGGGGACCCGGCCTACAATGAGCAGTTCTTC.

This sequence joins TRBV5-8 and TRBJ2-7; D tentatively fits TRBD1 or TRBD2 (5 bases each). Trimming pared 5 bases from V and 0 bases from J, leaving 15 bases between. The length of the CDR3 is 15 residues. The germline gives CDR1 SGHTS, CDR2 YDEGEE. CDR3 nucleotides: TGTGCCAGCAGTCCTGGGACCGCGGGCTCCTACGAGCAGTACTTC. Protein: CASSPGTAGSYEQYF.

The V gene is TRBV6-6, the J gene TRBJ1-1; D unresolved. With 6 bases removed from V and 5 bases from J, the gap between germline ends came to 13 bases. The CDR3 totals 13 residues. Germline loops: CDR1 MNHNY, CDR2 SVGAGI (reference sequence). CDR3 nucleotide sequence: TGTGCCAGCAGAAATCCCGGGGAAACTGAAGCTTTCTTT. This encodes CASRNPGETEAFF.

The chain has TRBV2 and TRBJ1-5; no clear D. The CDR3 runs to 13 residues. Germline CDR1 SNHLY, CDR2 FYNNEI. Trimming took 2 bases from V and 3 from J, leaving 5 bases between them. CDR3 DNA sequence: TGTGCCAGCAGTGAACAGGCCAATCAGCCCCAGCATTTT. Residues: CASSEQANQPQHF.

This clone was counted only a few times. This chain uses TRBV6-1 with TRBJ2-7; D assignment may be TRBD1 or TRBD2 (6 bases each). Trimming removed 8 bases from V and 0 bases from J, with 14 bases in between. In germline, CDR1 is MNHNS, CDR2 SASEGT. CDR3 size: 14 residues. The CDR3 sequence is CASAGDSSSYEQYF. DNA of the CDR3: TGTGCCAGCGCAGGGGACTCGAGCTCCTACGAGCAGTACTTC.

The chain has TRBV29-1 and TRBJ2-1; possible D gene TRBD2, 5 bases. The CDR3 runs to 15 residues. V dropped 7 bases and J dropped 0 bases, with 16 bases sitting between them. The germline gives CDR1 SQVTM, CDR2 ANQGSEA. CDR3 amino acids: CSALKVLASYNEQFF. The CDR3 nucleotides read TGCAGCGCCTTGAAGGTCCTAGCCTCCTACAATGAGCAGTTCTTC.

This chain uses TRBV28 with TRBJ2-7, with a weak D call TRBD1 (5 bases). CDR1 and CDR2 (germline): MDHEN, SYDVKM. This CDR3 has 15 amino acids. Trimming left V 0 bases short and J 0 bases short, with 9 bases between. The CDR3 sequence: CASSLWQGGSYEQYF. The DNA of the CDR3 is TGTGCCAGCAGTTTATGGCAGGGTGGCTCCTACGAGCAGTACTTC.

This clone was seen a handful of times. V usage is TRBV6-5 and J usage is TRBJ1-1, with D unresolved. Germline V lookup: CDR1 MNHEY, CDR2 SVGAGI. The CDR3 sequence is 15 residues long. V was clipped by 5 bases and J by 6 bases, with 19 bases between them. Here the CDR3 DNA reads TGTGCCAGCAGTCTCGGCGGGCGAGGGTACGCTGAAGCTTTCTTT. This translates into CASSLGGRGYAEAFF.

The genes are TRBV6-5 and TRBJ1-2; TRBD1 might be the D (5 bases). CDR1 MNHEY and CDR2 SVGAGI come from the germline V gene. Trimming took 0 bases from V and 4 from J, leaving 15 bases between them. CDR3 length: 16 residues. The CDR3 loop is CASSYSGGDSGYGYTF. DNA for the CDR3: TGTGCCAGCAGTTACTCCGGGGGGGATAGTGGCTATGGCTACACCTTC.

This chain connects TRBV7-8 to TRBJ1-5; TRBD1 is a possible D gene (5 bases). In germline, CDR1 is SGHVS, CDR2 FQNEAQ. CDR3 size: 14 residues. The V and J ends lost 2 bases and 5 bases respectively, with 10 bases between them. The CDR3 sequence: CASSLFRGDQPQHF. CDR3 DNA sequence: TGTGCCAGCAGCTTATTCAGAGGGGATCAGCCCCAGCATTTT.

The V and J genes are TRBV28 and TRBJ2-7, with a tentative D call TRBD2 (5 bases). The length of the CDR3 is 16 residues. V was cut by 6 bases and J by 7 bases, with 25 bases left in between. Germline V gene data show CDR1 as MDHEN and CDR2 as SYDVKM. The CDR3 DNA follows: TGTGCCAGCAGCCATCGGGGATGGCAGGCGACGGGGGAGCAGTACTTC. Its protein is CASSHRGWQATGEQYF.

CDR3 region: CASSSTYNEQFF. CDR3 coding DNA: TGTGCCAGCAGTTCGACTTACAATGAGCAGTTCTTC. V gene TRBV28 combines with J gene TRBJ2-1; D is undetermined. The length of the CDR3 is 12 residues. Germline V gives CDR1 MDHEN, CDR2 SYDVKM. Trimming took off 4 bases at V and 4 bases at J, with 5 bases between the two ends.

The genes are TRBV5-1 and TRBJ2-7, with a weak D call TRBD2 (7 bases). Germline lookup yields CDR1 SGHRS and CDR2 YFSETQ. Deletions cut 0 bases from V and 4 bases from J, with 17 bases between. The CDR3 consists of 16 residues. The CDR3 bases are TGCGCCAGCAGCTTGGTCCCGGGAGGAGGGGGGTACGAGCAGTACTTC. Amino acid sequence: CASSLVPGGGGYEQYF.

The chain combines TRBV5-5 with TRBJ1-5; a weak D match, TRBD1 (5 bases). This CDR3 is 14 amino acids long. The V gene's germline CDR1 is SGHKS and CDR2 YYEKEE (reference sequence). V dropped 0 bases and J dropped 6 bases, with 10 bases sitting between them. The CDR3 loop is CASSLEWGGQPQHF. The CDR3 bases are TGTGCCAGCAGCTTGGAGTGGGGCGGTCAGCCCCAGCATTTT.

Of note for this clone: One base away lies a much larger clone, so this may be a sequencing read error. V and J are TRBV5-8 and TRBJ2-3, with D unresolved. This CDR3 is 13 amino acids long. Germline V gene data show CDR1 as SGHTS and CDR2 as YDEGEE. Trimming pared 3 bases from V and 0 bases from J, leaving 5 bases between. The CDR3 is CASSWGSTDTQYF. In DNA, the CDR3 is TGTGCCAGCAGCTGGGGTAGCACAGATACGCAGTATTTT. The full variable domain, with the rest looked up from reference TRBV5-8 and TRBJ2-3, is EAGVTQSPTHLIKTRGQQATLRCSPISGHTSVYWYQQALGLGLQFLLWYDEGEERNRGNFPPRFSGRQFPNYSSELNVNALELEDSALYLCASSWGSTDTQYFGPGTRLTVL.

This clone was counted between two and nine times. J is TRBJ1-4 and V is TRBV4-2; 10 bases are a match to TRBD1. The germline CDR1 and CDR2 sequences are LGHNA and YNFKEQ. This CDR3 has 17 amino acids. V was pared by 0 bases and J by 8 bases, with 9 bases of the junction left unmatched. The CDR3 DNA is TGTGCCAGCAGCCAAGAAGGGCCCGGGACAGGGGCCGAAAAACTGTTTTTT. Translation: CASSQEGPGTGAEKLFF.

This chain joins TRBV28 and TRBJ1-2; D possibly corresponds to TRBD1 (5 bases). The germline V and J ends were trimmed by 4 bases and 4 bases, with 7 bases remaining between them. Germline-derived CDR1 and CDR2 are MDHEN and SYDVKM. The CDR3 length is 12 residues. As DNA, the CDR3 is TGTGCCAGCAGTTCGACAGTCTATGGCTACACCTTC. Translated, it gives CASSSTVYGYTF.

For this clone: This sample also contains other DNA sequences that code for the same CDR3. The V call is TRBV5-1, the J call TRBJ2-7; a possible D gene is TRBD2 (6 bases). V lost 0 bases and J 0 bases, leaving 10 bases between the germline ends. This CDR3 comprises 15 residues. Germline CDR1 is SGHRS and CDR2 is YFSETQ. The CDR3 DNA sequence: TGCGCCAGCAGCTTGGGCGGGAAGAGCTCCTACGAGCAGTACTTC. Its translation: CASSLGGKSSYEQYF.